The rows below give T cell receptor beta chains drawn from one sample of a study of T-cell memory formation after mild COVID-19. TCRdb re-derived calls from the 5' RACE reads in MiXCR, one entry per CDR3 protein. The sample has just over 350,000 distinct CDR3 sequences, approximately 14% seen once. Sequences were obtained from PBMCs or a T cell subset sorted from them (not recorded which). The source of these receptors is a man aged 18 to 35 who had mild COVID-19 (a few samples of this study predate the infection). Cell type and time point are not known. CDR3s include the opening cysteine and the closing phenylalanine or tryptophan. D genes are given only for firm matches. Only part of the rows carry a size: once, few, many, or a class if the clone is expanded.

clone size: many; D gene: .; J gene: TRBJ2-1; V gene: TRBV6-5; CDR3 DNA: TGTGCCAGCAGCCTGGGACGGGGCTCCTACAATGAGCAGTTCTTC; CDR3 protein: CASSLGRGSYNEQFF
clone size: few; D gene: TRBD1; J gene: TRBJ1-6; V gene: TRBV20-1; CDR3 DNA: TGCAGTGCAGCCGGGACAGATAATTCACCCCTCCACTTT; CDR3 protein: CSAAGTDNSPLHF
clone size: .; D gene: TRBD2; J gene: TRBJ2-1; V gene: TRBV6-5; CDR3 DNA: TGTGCCAGCAGACCGGGACTAGCGGGGGGGCTCGATGAGCAGTTCTTC; CDR3 protein: CASRPGLAGGLDEQFF
clone size: .; D gene: .; J gene: TRBJ2-7; V gene: TRBV9; CDR3 DNA: TGTGCCAGCAGCGTAGCGGCCCTTTACGAGCAGTACTTC; CDR3 protein: CASSVAALYEQYF
clone size: .; D gene: TRBD2; J gene: TRBJ2-1; V gene: TRBV7-3; CDR3 DNA: TGTGCCAGCAGCCTATCGAGCGGGGATTCCTACAATGAGCAGTTCTTC; CDR3 protein: CASSLSSGDSYNEQFF
clone size: few; D gene: TRBD1; J gene: TRBJ1-1; V gene: TRBV11-2; CDR3 DNA: TGTGCCAGCAGCCGGACAGGGGGCTGGGCTGAAGCTTTCTTT; CDR3 protein: CASSRTGGWAEAFF
clone size: few; D gene: .; J gene: TRBJ2-1; V gene: TRBV5-1; CDR3 DNA: TGCGCCAGCAGCTTCGACACCGATAGACGGACCTATGAGCAGTTCTTC; CDR3 protein: CASSFDTDRRTYEQFF
clone size: .; D gene: .; J gene: TRBJ1-2; V gene: TRBV4-2; CDR3 DNA: TGTGCCAGCAGCCCCCCCGAGGGGGTGGGGAGGTATGGCTACACCTTC; CDR3 protein: CASSPPEGVGRYGYTF
clone size: many; D gene: TRBD2; J gene: TRBJ2-3; V gene: TRBV7-2; CDR3 DNA: TGTGCCAGCAGCCCGACCGGGACTAGCGGGGGCCCGGATACGCAGTATTTT; CDR3 protein: CASSPTGTSGGPDTQYF
clone size: few; D gene: .; J gene: TRBJ1-5; V gene: TRBV20-1; CDR3 DNA: TGCAGTGCTAGAGATCACACAGACTCCTATAGCAATCAGCCCCAGCATTTT; CDR3 protein: CSARDHTDSYSNQPQHF